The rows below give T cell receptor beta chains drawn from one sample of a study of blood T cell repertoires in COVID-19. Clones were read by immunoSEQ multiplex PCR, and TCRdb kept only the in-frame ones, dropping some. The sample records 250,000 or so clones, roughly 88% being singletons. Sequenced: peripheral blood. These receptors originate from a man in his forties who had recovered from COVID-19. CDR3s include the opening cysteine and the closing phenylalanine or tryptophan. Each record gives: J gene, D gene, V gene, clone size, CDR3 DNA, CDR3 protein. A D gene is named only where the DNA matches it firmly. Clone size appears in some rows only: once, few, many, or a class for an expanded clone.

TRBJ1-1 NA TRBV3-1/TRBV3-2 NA TGTGCCAGCAGCCAGAGGGGGAGTGGATTTTACGCTGAAGCTTTCTTT CASSQRGSGFYAEAFF
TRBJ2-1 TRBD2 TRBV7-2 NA TGTGCCAGCAGCGGGAGGACTAGCGACCACAATGAGCAGTTCTTC CASSGRTSDHNEQFF
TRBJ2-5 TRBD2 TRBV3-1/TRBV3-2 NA TGTGCCAGCAGCCACAGGACTAGCGGGGGGGTAGAGACCCAGTACTTC CASSHRTSGGVETQYF
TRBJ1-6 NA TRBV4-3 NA TGCGCCAGCAGCCAAGATAGAAGCCTCTTTTCACCCCTCCACTTT CASSQDRSLFSPLHF
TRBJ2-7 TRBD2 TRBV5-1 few TGCGCCAGCAGCTTCGGGACTAGTATTAACGAGCAGTACTTC CASSFGTSINEQYF
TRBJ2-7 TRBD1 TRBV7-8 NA TGTGCCAGCAGCACGGGACAGGGGTCAATCGTATCCGAGCAGTACTTC CASSTGQGSIVSEQYF
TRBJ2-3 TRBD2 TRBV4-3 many TGCGCCAGCAGCCAAGATAGGGCGGGGGGGCCCACAGATACGCAGTATTTT CASSQDRAGGPTDTQYF
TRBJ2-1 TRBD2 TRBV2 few TGTGCCAGCAGTGGGTGGTTAGCGGGGGGCCTTGGGTACAATGAGCAGTTCTTC CASSGWLAGGLGYNEQFF
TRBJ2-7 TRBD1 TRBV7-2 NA TGTGCCAGCAGCTTTGGACAGGGGGGGTACTACGAGCAGTACTTC CASSFGQGGYYEQYF
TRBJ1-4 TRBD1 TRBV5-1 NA TGCGCCAGCAGAGGACAGGGAACTAATGAAAAACTGTTTTTT CASRGQGTNEKLFF
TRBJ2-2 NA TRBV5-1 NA TGCGCCAGCAGCTTGGACGCCGGCACCGGGGAGCTGTTTTTT CASSLDAGTGELFF
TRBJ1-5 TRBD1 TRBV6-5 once TGTGCCAGCAGTATAGGGGGCGGCAATCAGCCCCAGCATTTT CASSIGGGNQPQHF
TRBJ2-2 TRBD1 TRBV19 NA TGTGCCAGTTTGGGGACAGATACCGGGGAGCTGTTTTTT CASLGTDTGELFF
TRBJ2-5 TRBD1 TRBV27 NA TGTGCCAGCAGACCAGGGACAGGGGGCACGGAGACCCAGTACTTC CASRPGTGGTETQYF
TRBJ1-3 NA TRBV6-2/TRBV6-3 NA TGTGCCAGCAGTCGCAGGGACTCTGGAAACACCATATATTTT CASSRRDSGNTIYF
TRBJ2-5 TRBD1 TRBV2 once TGTGCCAGCCAGGACAGGGGCCAGACCCAGTACTTC CASQDRGQTQYF
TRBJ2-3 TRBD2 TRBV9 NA TGTGCCAGCAGCGCCCCCGGGGGTGACGGGACTAGCGAACCCACAGATACGCAGTATTTT CASSAPGGDGTSEPTDTQYF
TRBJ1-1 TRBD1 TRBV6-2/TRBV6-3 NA TGTGCCAGCAGTTACTCAGGGACAGGGTTTGAAGCTTTCTTT CASSYSGTGFEAFF
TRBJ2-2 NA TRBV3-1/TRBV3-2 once TGTGCCAGCAGCCCCCAGGGACTGGCGAACACCGGGGAGCTGTTTTTT CASSPQGLANTGELFF
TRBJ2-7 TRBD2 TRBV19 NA TGTGCCAGTAGTATCGAGCGGGGAAACTACGAGCAGTACTTC CASSIERGNYEQYF
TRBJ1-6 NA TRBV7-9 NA TGTGCCAGCAGCAAAATTTCAGTCTTCTCCTATAATTCACCCCTCCACTTT CASSKISVFSYNSPLHF
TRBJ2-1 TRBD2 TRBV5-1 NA TGCGCCAGCAGCTTGCGGGCTAGCGGGGGAGGTTACAATGAGCAGTTCTTC CASSLRASGGGYNEQFF
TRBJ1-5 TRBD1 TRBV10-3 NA TGTGCCATCAGGGGGGACAGGGGAAATCAGCCCCAGCATTTT CAIRGDRGNQPQHF
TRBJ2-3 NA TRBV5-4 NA TGTGCCAGCATCCAGGGCGGGGACCCCACAGATACGCAGTATTTT CASIQGGDPTDTQYF
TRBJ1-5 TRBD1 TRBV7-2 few TGTGCCAGCAGCTTAGTCGGGACAGAGCCCAATCAGCCCCAGCATTTT CASSLVGTEPNQPQHF
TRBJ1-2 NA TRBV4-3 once TGCGCCAGCAGCCAAGACGGGTCGCGAGTCTACACCTTC CASSQDGSRVYTF
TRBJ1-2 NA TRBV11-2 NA TGTGCCAGCTTCGGGGTCTATGGCTACACCTTC CASFGVYGYTF
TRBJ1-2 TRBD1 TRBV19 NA TGTGCCAGTAGGTTCACAGGGGAGGCTAACTATGGCTACACCTTC CASRFTGEANYGYTF
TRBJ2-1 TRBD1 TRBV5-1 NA TGCGCCAGCAGCTTGCTAGCCGGGACAGGGATACGGAATGAGCAGTTCTTC CASSLLAGTGIRNEQFF
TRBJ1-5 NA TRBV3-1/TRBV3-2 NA TGTGCCAGCAGCCCTGGACAGAGGAATCAGCCCCAGCATTTT CASSPGQRNQPQHF
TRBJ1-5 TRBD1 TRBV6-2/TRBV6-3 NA TGTGCCAGCAGTTACCGCGGACAGGGGGAGGGTAGGCCCCAGCATTTT CASSYRGQGEGRPQHF
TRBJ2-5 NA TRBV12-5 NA TGTGCTAGTGGTTTGGTACTCTCGGAGACCCAGTACTTC CASGLVLSETQYF
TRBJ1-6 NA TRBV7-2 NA TGTGCCAGCAGTCCAAACCGACAGGCGCCTGGATCACCCCTCCACTTT CASSPNRQAPGSPLHF